A single sample gave rise to the 18 T cell receptor beta chains below, sequenced in a study of OX40 agonist ivuxolimab in advanced cancers. TCRdb's table, derived via immunoSEQ multiplex PCR, lists solely in-frame clones and lacks some. The sample includes roughly 76,000 clones, 80% to 90% seen only once; the top ten take 0.95% to 1.3%. The material sequenced was CD4+ or CD8+ T cells sorted from blood, taken in a trial of the OX40 agonist ivuxolimab. The receptors originated from an adult with an advanced solid tumor such as melanoma, head and neck, liver or kidney cancer.

This clone was detected only once. The chain joins TRBV6-6 to TRBJ1-2, with D unclear. The germline gives CDR1 MNHNY, CDR2 SVGAGI (reference sequence). The CDR3 contains 12 residues. The V end was cut by 7 bases, the J end by 2 bases, with 8 bases between. The CDR3 loop is CASIKGNYGYTF. The DNA of the CDR3 is TGTGCCAGCATAAAAGGGAACTATGGCTACACCTTC.

The V gene is TRBV19, the J gene TRBJ2-3; 14 positions agree with TRBD2. Germline V gives CDR1 LNHDA, CDR2 SQIVND (reference sequence). The CDR3 extends over 17 amino acids. Unmatched junction bases numbered 7, after V lost 4 bases and J lost 4 bases. The CDR3 loop reads CASSRTGTSGGPDTQYF. The CDR3 nucleotides read TGTGCCAGTAGTAGAACCGGGACTAGCGGGGGACCAGATACGCAGTATTTT.

This sequence joins TRBV7-9 and TRBJ1-4; 10 bases are shared with TRBD1. CDR1 SEHNR and CDR2 FQNEAQ come from the germline V gene (reference sequence). V shed 5 bases and J 5 bases; nucleotides not matched to a gene: 5. CDR3 size: 15 residues. DNA of the CDR3: TGTGCCAGCAGCCCACCGGGACAGGGGAATGAAAAACTGTTTTTT. This gives the protein CASSPPGQGNEKLFF.

The rearrangement links TRBV4-3 to TRBJ2-7, with TRBD2 identical over 8 bases. CDR1 LGHNA and CDR2 YSLEER come from the germline V gene. V lost 1 base, J lost 2 bases, and 7 bases stayed unmatched. The CDR3 runs to 16 residues. CDR3 protein: CASSQGWGAGAYEQYF. In DNA, the CDR3 is TGCGCCAGCAGCCAAGGCTGGGGAGCGGGGGCCTACGAGCAGTACTTC.

This chain joins TRBV11-2 and TRBJ2-2; D not certain. CDR1 is SGHAT, CDR2 FQNNGV, per germline. There are 18 residues in the CDR3. Trimming removed 2 bases at V and 0 bases at J, with 16 bases between. The CDR3 is CASSLRRLGPANTGELFF. The CDR3 DNA reads as TGTGCCAGCAGCTTACGTCGTCTTGGACCCGCGAACACCGGGGAGCTGTTTTTT.

This clone was counted between two and nine times. The chain recombines TRBV5-1 with TRBJ1-5; D uncertain. This CDR3 comprises 14 residues. The V end lost 4 bases, the J end lost 5 bases, and 13 bases lay between the germline ends. Germline V gives CDR1 SGHRS, CDR2 YFSETQ. The CDR3 DNA sequence: TGCGCCAGCAGCCCGGTTATGGTGTATCAGCCCCAGCATTTT. It yields the protein CASSPVMVYQPQHF.

The V and J genes are TRBV27 and TRBJ2-3, with 10 bases fitting TRBD2. The length of the CDR3 is 16 residues. The V gene's germline CDR1 is MNHEY and CDR2 SMNVEV (reference sequence). V lost 0 bases and J lost 4; bases outside the gene matches: 4. CDR3 region: CASSLSLAGGADTQYF. The CDR3 DNA reads as TGTGCCAGCAGTTTATCGTTAGCGGGGGGAGCAGATACGCAGTATTTT.

This clone came up a few times. The chain recombines TRBV6-5 with TRBJ1-2; D gene uncertain. CDR1 MNHEY and CDR2 SVGAGI come from the germline V gene. The V end was cut by 2 bases, the J end by 5 bases, with 9 bases between. CDR3 length equals 13 residues. The chain's CDR3 is CASSYGPVYGYTF. CDR3 DNA sequence: TGTGCCAGCAGTTACGGTCCGGTTTATGGCTACACCTTC.

The chain employs TRBV11-2 and TRBJ2-7; TRBD1 matches 8 bases. V shed 5 bases and J 4 bases; nucleotides not matched to a gene: 10. The CDR3 has 15 amino acids. Germline CDR1 SGHAT, CDR2 FQNNGV. The CDR3 nucleotides read TGTGCCAGCAGCACGGGGACAGGCGTAAATTACGAGCAGTACTTC. Encoded protein: CASSTGTGVNYEQYF.

V gene TRBV18 combines with J gene TRBJ1-3; D ambiguous. The germline V gene has CDR1 KGHSH and CDR2 LQKENI. The CDR3 runs to 14 residues. Trimming took 8 bases from V and 3 from J, leaving 14 bases between them. CDR3 amino acids: CASTPQSGGNTIYF. The CDR3 DNA follows: TGTGCCAGCACTCCACAATCAGGTGGAAACACCATATATTTT.

V is TRBV5-1 and J is TRBJ2-5; D perhaps matches TRBD1 (6 bases). V lost 4 bases, J lost 5 bases, and 18 bases lay in between. CDR3 size: 15 residues. Germline assignment: CDR1 SGHRS and CDR2 YFSETQ. CDR3 nucleotide sequence: TGCGCCAGCAGCAGGGCTGGACAGAGTCGGGAGACCCAGTACTTC. It encodes CASSRAGQSRETQYF.

The count of this clone is one. Its ends do not fully match the called genes, so a read error is possible. CDR3 bases: TGTGCCAGCAGCCTGACCGACAGGGGGCGATCGTTTGACTTC. Translation: CASSLTDRGRSFDF. This chain links TRBV14 with TRBJ2-7; the match to TRBD1 covers 10 bases. The CDR3 is made up of 14 amino acids. The germline CDR1 and CDR2 sequences are SGHDN and FVKESK.

This sequence joins TRBV5-5 and TRBJ2-7, with a possible D match to TRBD2 (6 bases). Germline V gene lookup returns CDR1 SGHKS and CDR2 YYEKEE (reference sequence). V was cut by 6 bases and J by 4 bases, with 26 bases left in between. CDR3 length equals 17 residues. The CDR3 DNA sequence: TGTGCCAGCACCCCCGGGGGTGGTGGCACGGTTCAATACGAGCAGTACTTC. This translates into CASTPGGGGTVQYEQYF.

The chain has TRBV2 and TRBJ2-3, with 10 bases fitting TRBD2. The CDR3 is 16 residues long. Trimming removed 6 bases from V and 4 bases from J; junction bases left unmatched: 10. Germline assignment: CDR1 SNHLY and CDR2 FYNNEI. CDR3 DNA: TGTGCCAGCAGCGCCCCTAGCGGGGGATCGTCAGATACGCAGTATTTT. Translation gives CASSAPSGGSSDTQYF.

V and J are TRBV18 and TRBJ2-3; 11 positions agree with TRBD2. The length of the CDR3 is 15 residues. The J segment lost 4 bases and the V segment lost 6 bases, leaving 6 bases of the junction unmatched. Germline V gene lookup returns CDR1 KGHSH and CDR2 LQKENI. In nucleotides, the CDR3 is TGTGCCAGCTCCGGTAGCGGGGGGGCCGCAGATACGCAGTATTTT. This encodes CASSGSGGAADTQYF.

V gene TRBV19 combines with J gene TRBJ1-5; 10 bases align to TRBD1. V shed 7 bases and J 2 bases; nucleotides not matched to a gene: 5. This CDR3 region has 15 residues. The germline V gene has CDR1 LNHDA and CDR2 SQIVND (reference sequence). The CDR3 nucleotides read TGTGCCAGTACGACAGGGGGCGCGGGCAATCAGCCCCAGCATTTT. This gives the protein CASTTGGAGNQPQHF.

This clone was counted once. The chain uses TRBV7-2 and TRBJ2-7, with D tentatively TRBD1 (6 bases). This CDR3 has 14 residues. Germline V gives CDR1 SGHTA, CDR2 FQGNSA. Trimming removed 3 bases from V and 3 bases from J, with 12 bases in between. As DNA, the CDR3 is TGTGCCAGCAGCTTCGGCAGGGGCAACTACGAGCAGTACTTC. Translating it yields CASSFGRGNYEQYF. The full variable domain, completed using reference TRBV7-2 and TRBJ2-7, is GAGVSQSPSNKVTEKGKDVELRCDPISGHTALYWYRQSLGQGLEFLIYFQGNSAPDKSGLPSDRFSAERTGGSVSTLTIQRTQQEDSAVYLCASSFGRGNYEQYFGPGTRLTVT.

CDR3 nucleotide sequence: TGCGCCAGCAGCTTGGTTTCTTTCGGGAACACTGAAGCTTTCTTT. It encodes CASSLVSFGNTEAFF. This chain joins TRBV5-1 and TRBJ1-1, with D unresolved. Trimming removed 0 bases from V and 1 base from J, with 10 bases in between. Germline loops: CDR1 SGHRS, CDR2 YFSETQ. The CDR3 extends over 15 amino acids.